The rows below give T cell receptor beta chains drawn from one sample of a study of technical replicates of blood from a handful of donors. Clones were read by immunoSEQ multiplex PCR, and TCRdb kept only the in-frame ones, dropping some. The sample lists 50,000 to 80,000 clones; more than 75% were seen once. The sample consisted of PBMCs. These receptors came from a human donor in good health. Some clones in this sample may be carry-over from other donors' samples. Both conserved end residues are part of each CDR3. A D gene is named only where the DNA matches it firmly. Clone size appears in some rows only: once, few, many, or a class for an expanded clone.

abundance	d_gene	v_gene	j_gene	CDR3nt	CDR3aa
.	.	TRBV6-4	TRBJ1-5	TGTGCCAGCAGTAGCTATAGCAATCAGCCCCAGCATTTT	CASSSYSNQPQHF
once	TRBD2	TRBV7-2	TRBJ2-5	TGTGCCAGCAGCTTAGAAGGAGCGGGGGGCGTTGAGACCCAGTACTTC	CASSLEGAGGVETQYF
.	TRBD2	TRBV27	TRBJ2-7	TGTGCCAGCAGGACCAGCGGGAGGGACGAGCAGTACTTC	CASRTSGRDEQYF
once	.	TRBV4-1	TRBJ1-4	TGCGCCAGCAGCCTGACGGGACTGACTAATGAAAAACTGTTTTTT	CASSLTGLTNEKLFF
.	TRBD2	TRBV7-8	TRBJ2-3	TGTGCCAGCAGCGCGAGACTAGCTACTAGCACAGATACGCAGTATTTT	CASSARLATSTDTQYF
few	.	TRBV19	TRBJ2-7	TGTGCCAGTAGTACCCCCGGACTACCGGGTAGGGAGCAGTACTTC	CASSTPGLPGREQYF
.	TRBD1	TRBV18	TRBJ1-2	TGTGCCAGCTCACCACGGACAGGGAACTATGGCTACACCTTC	CASSPRTGNYGYTF
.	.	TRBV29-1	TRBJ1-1	TGCAGCGTTGAATTTGCCAGATTGAACACTGAAGCTTTCTTT	CSVEFARLNTEAFF
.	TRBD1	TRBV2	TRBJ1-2	TGTGCCAGCAGTAAAGGGGGGGCGGGAGGGGGCTCCTATGGCTACACCTTC	CASSKGGAGGGSYGYTF
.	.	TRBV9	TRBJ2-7	TGTGCCAGCAGCCCAAAGGGGCTCCTCAGCTCCTACGAGCAGTACTTC	CASSPKGLLSSYEQYF
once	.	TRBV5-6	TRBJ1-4	TGTGCCAGCAGCTTGTGGACTTACGGTGAAAAACTGTTTTTT	CASSLWTYGEKLFF
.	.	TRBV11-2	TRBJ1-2	TGTGCCAGCAGCTCGGACACTCACTATGGCTACACCTTC	CASSSDTHYGYTF
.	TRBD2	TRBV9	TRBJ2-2	TGTGCCAGCAGCGTACCTCTAGCGGGGGGGCCGGCCACCGGGGAGCTGTTTTTT	CASSVPLAGGPATGELFF
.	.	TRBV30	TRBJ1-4	TGTGCCTGGAGTCTCCAGGGATTTACTAATGAAAAACTGTTTTTT	CAWSLQGFTNEKLFF
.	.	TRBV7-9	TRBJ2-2	TGTGCCAGCAGCTCGGGTGCGGGGCTTAGCACCGGGGAGCTGTTTTTT	CASSSGAGLSTGELFF
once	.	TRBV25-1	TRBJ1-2	TGTGCCAGCAGTAGCGACCCAGTTTACACCTTC	CASSSDPVYTF
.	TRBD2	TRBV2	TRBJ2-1	TGTGCCAGCATGAACGGGAGGGCCGACAATGAGCAGTTCTTC	CASMNGRADNEQFF
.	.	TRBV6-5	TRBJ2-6	TGTGCCAGCAGTTACTCATCCCTGGCCGGGGCCAACGTCCTGACTTTC	CASSYSSLAGANVLTF
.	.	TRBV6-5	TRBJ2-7	TGTGCCAGCAGGGTCTCCAGGGGAACCTACGAGCAGTACTTC	CASRVSRGTYEQYF
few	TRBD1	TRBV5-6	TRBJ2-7	TGTGCCAGCAGCTTGGCGGTTGCAGGGGGCCCCTACGAGCAGTACTTC	CASSLAVAGGPYEQYF
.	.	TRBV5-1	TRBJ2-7	TGCGCCAGCAGCTTGGCAGGGACTGGGGACTACGAGCAGTACTTC	CASSLAGTGDYEQYF
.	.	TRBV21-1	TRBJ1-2	TGTGCCAGCAGTACCCCCCACTCGGGGAACTATGGCTACACCTTC	CASSTPHSGNYGYTF
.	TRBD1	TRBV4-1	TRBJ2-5	TGCGCCAGCAGCCATCTCCGACAGGGCCAAGAGACCCAGTACTTC	CASSHLRQGQETQYF
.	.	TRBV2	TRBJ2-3	TGTGCCAGCAGTGAAAATGGCGGGGTCACAGATACGCAGTATTTT	CASSENGGVTDTQYF
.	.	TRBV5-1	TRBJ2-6	TGCGCCAGCAGCGGGGGGAGCTCTGGGGCCAACGTCCTGACTTTC	CASSGGSSGANVLTF
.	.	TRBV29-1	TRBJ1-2	TGCAGCGCTGGGCCCGACGGCTTATATGGCTACACCTTC	CSAGPDGLYGYTF